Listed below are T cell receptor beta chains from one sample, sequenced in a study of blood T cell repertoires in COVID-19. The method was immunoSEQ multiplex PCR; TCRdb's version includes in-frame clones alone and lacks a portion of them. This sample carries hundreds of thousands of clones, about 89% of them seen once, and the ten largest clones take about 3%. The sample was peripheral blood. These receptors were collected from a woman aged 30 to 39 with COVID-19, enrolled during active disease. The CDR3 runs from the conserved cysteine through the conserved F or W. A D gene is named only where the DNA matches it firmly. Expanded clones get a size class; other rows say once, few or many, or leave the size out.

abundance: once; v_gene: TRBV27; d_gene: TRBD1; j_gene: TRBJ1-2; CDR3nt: TGTGCCAGCAGTCCGACAGGGAACTATGGCTACACCTTC; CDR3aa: CASSPTGNYGYTF
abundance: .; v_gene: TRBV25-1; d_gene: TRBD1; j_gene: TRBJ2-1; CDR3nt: TGTGCCAGCAGTGACGGGGACAGCAATTACAATGAGCAGTTCTTC; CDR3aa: CASSDGDSNYNEQFF
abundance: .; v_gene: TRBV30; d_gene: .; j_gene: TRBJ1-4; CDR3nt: TGTGCCTGGAGTGTACAATCCGGGGTCCGAATCGATCTGTTTTTT; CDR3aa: CAWSVQSGVRIDLFF
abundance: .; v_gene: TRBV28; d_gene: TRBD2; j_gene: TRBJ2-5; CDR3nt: TGTGCCAGCAGCCGCCTCCTAGCGGGGGGTTACCGGGAGACCCAGTACTTC; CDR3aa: CASSRLLAGGYRETQYF
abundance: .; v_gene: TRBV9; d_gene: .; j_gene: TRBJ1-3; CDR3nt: TGTGCCAGCAGCGTCGGGGACACTGGAAACACCATATATTTT; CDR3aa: CASSVGDTGNTIYF
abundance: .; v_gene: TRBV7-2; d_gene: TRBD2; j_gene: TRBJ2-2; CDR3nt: TGTGCCAGCAGCTTACTAGCGGGAGGGGGCGGGGAGCTGTTTTTT; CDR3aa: CASSLLAGGGGELFF
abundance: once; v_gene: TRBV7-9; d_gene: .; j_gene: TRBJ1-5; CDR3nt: TGTGCCAGCAGCTTGGAAGGGGTTCAGCCCCAGCATTTT; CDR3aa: CASSLEGVQPQHF
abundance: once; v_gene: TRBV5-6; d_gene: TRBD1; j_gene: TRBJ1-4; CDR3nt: TGTGCCAGCAGCACACGACAGGGCTTAACTAATGAAAAACTGTTTTTT; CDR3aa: CASSTRQGLTNEKLFF
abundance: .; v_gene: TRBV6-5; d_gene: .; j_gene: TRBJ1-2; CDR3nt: TGTGCCAGCGGAGATTTCCAGGGAGGTGGCTACACCTTC; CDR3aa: CASGDFQGGGYTF
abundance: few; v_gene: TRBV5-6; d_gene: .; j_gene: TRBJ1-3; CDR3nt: TGTGCCAGCAGCTTAACGGGATACTCTGGAAACACCATATATTTT; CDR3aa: CASSLTGYSGNTIYF
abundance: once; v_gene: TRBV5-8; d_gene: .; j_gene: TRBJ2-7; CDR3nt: TGTGCCAGCAGCCCACCTCTGGCGGCGAACTCCTACGAGCAGTACTTC; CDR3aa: CASSPPLAANSYEQYF
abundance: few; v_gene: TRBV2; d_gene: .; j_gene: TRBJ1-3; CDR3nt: TGTGCCAGCAGTGAACGGACAGCTGGAAACACCATATATTTT; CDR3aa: CASSERTAGNTIYF
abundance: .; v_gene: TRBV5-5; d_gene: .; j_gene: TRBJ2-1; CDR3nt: TGTGCCAGCAGCTTTTTGTCCATCAGCTCCTACAATGAGCAGTTCTTC; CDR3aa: CASSFLSISSYNEQFF
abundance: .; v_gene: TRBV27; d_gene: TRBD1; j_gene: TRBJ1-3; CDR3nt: TGTGCCAGCAGTCCCTCCACAGGGGGTGGAAACACCATATATTTT; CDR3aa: CASSPSTGGGNTIYF
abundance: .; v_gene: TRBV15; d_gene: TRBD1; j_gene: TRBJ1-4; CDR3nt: TGTGCCACCAGCAGAGATGCAGGGACAGGGGATGAAAAACTGTTTTTT; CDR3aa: CATSRDAGTGDEKLFF
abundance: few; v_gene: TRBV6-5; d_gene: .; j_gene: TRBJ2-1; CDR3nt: TGTGCCAGCAGTTACTCGTCAGGAGGCTACAATGAGCAGTTCTTC; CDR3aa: CASSYSSGGYNEQFF
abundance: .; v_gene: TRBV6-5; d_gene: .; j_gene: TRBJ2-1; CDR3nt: TGTGCCAGCAGTCCCGGCGGTGAGCAGTTCTTC; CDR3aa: CASSPGGEQFF
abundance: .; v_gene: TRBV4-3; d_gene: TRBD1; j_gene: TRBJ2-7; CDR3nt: TGCGCCAGCAGCCAAGATGCCCACAGGGGATACGAGCAGTACTTC; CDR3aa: CASSQDAHRGYEQYF
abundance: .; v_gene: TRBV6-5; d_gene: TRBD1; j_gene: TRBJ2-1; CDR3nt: TGTGCCACCAATGTGGGACAGGGAAGGCAGTTCTTC; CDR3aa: CATNVGQGRQFF
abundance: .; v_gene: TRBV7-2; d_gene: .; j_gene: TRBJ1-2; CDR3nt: TGTGCCAGCAGCCAAACTTACCGGGACAACGCTGGCTACACCTTC; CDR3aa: CASSQTYRDNAGYTF
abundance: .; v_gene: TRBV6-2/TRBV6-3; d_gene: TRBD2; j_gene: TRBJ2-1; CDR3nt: TGTGCCAGCACCCCCGTCCGAATGGCTAGCGGGGGGCCCTCCTACAATGAGCAGTTCTTC; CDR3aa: CASTPVRMASGGPSYNEQFF
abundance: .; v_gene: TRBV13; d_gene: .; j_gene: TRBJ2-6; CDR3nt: TGTGCCAGCAGCTCGGACACTGGGGCCAACGTCCTGACTTTC; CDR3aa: CASSSDTGANVLTF
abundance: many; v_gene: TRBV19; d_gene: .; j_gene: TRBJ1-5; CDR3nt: TGTGCCAGTAGTCGAGGCGGGACCCCTGGTTTTCAGCCCCAGCATTTT; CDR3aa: CASSRGGTPGFQPQHF
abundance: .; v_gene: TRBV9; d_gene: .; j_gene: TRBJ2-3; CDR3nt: TGTGCCAGCACCCCTTGGGGGGTGTTTCTCACAGATACGCAGTATTTT; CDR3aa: CASTPWGVFLTDTQYF
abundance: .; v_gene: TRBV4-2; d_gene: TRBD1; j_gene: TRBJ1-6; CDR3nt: TGTGCCAGCAGCCAAGATTTGAGGACAGGGAAGCTCCCACCCCTCCACTTT; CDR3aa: CASSQDLRTGKLPPLHF
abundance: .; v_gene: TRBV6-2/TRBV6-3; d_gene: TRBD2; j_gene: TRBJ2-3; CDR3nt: TGTGCCAGCAGTAGGACTAGCGGGAGGAGAAGCACAGATACGCAGTATTTT; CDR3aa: CASSRTSGRRSTDTQYF
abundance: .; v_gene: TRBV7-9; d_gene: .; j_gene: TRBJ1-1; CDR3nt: TGTGCCAGCAGCTTAGACGGGGGAGACACTGAAGCTTTCTTT; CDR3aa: CASSLDGGDTEAFF
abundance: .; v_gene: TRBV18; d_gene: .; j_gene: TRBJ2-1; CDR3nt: TGTGCCAGCTCACCGAACAGGGCTACGTTCTTC; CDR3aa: CASSPNRATFF
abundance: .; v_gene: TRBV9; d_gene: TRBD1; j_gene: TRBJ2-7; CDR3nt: TGTGCCAGCAGCGGGAATAGACAGGGCCCTTCCTACGAGCAGTACTTC; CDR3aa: CASSGNRQGPSYEQYF
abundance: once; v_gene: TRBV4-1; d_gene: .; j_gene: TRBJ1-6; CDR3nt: TGCGCCAGCAGCCAAGATCGGCACAGGGTAGGAGCTAATTCACCCCTCCACTTT; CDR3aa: CASSQDRHRVGANSPLHF
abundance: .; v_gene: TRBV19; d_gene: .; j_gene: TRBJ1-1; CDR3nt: TGTGCCAGTAGCTCGGGATCAAGGAACACTGAAGCTTTCTTT; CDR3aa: CASSSGSRNTEAFF
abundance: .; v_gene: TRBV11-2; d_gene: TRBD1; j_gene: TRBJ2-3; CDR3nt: TGTGCCAGCAGCTTAGACAGGGGGCAGAGAGATACGCAGTATTTT; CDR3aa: CASSLDRGQRDTQYF
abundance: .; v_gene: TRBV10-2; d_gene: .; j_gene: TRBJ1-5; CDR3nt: TGCGCCAGCAGTTCCGTGAGCAATCAGCCCCAGCATTTT; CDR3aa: CASSSVSNQPQHF
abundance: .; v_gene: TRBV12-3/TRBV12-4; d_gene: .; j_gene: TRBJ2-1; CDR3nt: TGTGCCAGCACCCCCCGCGGGCATGAGCAGTTCTTC; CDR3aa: CASTPRGHEQFF
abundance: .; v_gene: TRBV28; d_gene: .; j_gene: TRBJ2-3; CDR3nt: TGTGCTACGAGCAGGGGAGTCCCCACAGATACGCAGTATTTT; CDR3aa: CATSRGVPTDTQYF
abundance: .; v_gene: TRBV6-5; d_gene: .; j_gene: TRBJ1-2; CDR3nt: TGTGCCAGCAGTTACTCAAGGGCAGGCGGGGACTATGGCTACACCTTC; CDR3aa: CASSYSRAGGDYGYTF
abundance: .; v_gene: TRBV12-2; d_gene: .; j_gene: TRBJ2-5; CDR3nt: TGTGCAAGTCGGACTAGCGGGATGGGAGAGACCCAGTACTTC; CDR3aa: CASRTSGMGETQYF
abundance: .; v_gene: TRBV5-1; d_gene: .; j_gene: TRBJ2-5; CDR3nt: TGCGCCAGCAGCTATTCCCCTCAGCGAGGAGAGACCCAGTACTTC; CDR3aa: CASSYSPQRGETQYF
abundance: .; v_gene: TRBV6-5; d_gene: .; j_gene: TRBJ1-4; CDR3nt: TGTGCCAGCAGATCCTATAACGGGGAAAAACTGTTTTTT; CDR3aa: CASRSYNGEKLFF
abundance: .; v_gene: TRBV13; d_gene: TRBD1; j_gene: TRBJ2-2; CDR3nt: TGTGCCAGCAGCTTAAGTTACAGGGGTAACACCGGGGAGCTGTTTTTT; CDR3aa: CASSLSYRGNTGELFF
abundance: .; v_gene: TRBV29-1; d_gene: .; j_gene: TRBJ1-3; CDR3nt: TGCAGCGTGGCCGGGGGGGGCTCGGGAAACACCATATATTTT; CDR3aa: CSVAGGGSGNTIYF
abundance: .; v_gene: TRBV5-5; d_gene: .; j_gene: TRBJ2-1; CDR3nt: TGTGCCAGCAGCTTCGGGGTCCACAATGAGCAGTTCTTC; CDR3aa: CASSFGVHNEQFF
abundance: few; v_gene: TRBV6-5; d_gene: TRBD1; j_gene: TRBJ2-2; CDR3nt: TGTGCCAGCAGGCGGACAGGGGGTATCACCGGGGAGCTGTTTTTT; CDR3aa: CASRRTGGITGELFF
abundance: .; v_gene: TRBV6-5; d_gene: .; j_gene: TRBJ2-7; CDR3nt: TGTGCCAGTAACTCCCGAGGACAGCACTACGAGCAGTACTTC; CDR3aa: CASNSRGQHYEQYF
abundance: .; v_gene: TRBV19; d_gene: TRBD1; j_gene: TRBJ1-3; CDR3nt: TGTGCCAGTAGTATCGTCACCCAGGGGGCTGGAAACACCATATATTTT; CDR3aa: CASSIVTQGAGNTIYF
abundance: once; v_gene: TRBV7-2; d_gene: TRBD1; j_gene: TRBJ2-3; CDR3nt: TGTGCCAGCAGCTTAGCGGTGGGACAGGGCGGAGATACGCAGTATTTT; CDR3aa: CASSLAVGQGGDTQYF
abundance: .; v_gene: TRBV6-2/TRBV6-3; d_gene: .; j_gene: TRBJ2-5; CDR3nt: TGTGCCAGCAGTTACACACGAGAGACCCAGTACTTC; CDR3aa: CASSYTRETQYF
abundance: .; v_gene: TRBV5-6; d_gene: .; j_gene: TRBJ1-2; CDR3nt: TGTGCCAGCAGCTTGGTGGGGGGAGACTATGGCTACACCTTC; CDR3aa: CASSLVGGDYGYTF
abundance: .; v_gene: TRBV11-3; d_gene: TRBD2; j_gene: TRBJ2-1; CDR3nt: TGTGCCAGCAGCTCAACTAGCGGGAGTCCGTTCTTC; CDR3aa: CASSSTSGSPFF
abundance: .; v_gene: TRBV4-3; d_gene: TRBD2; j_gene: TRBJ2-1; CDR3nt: TGCGCCAGCAGCCCCAGGACTAGCTGGAGCTCCTACAATGAGCAGTTCTTC; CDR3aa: CASSPRTSWSSYNEQFF
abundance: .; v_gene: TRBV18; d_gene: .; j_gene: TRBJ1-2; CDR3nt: TGTGCCAGCTCACCGGGCTCAGCCGGCGGCTACACCTTC; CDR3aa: CASSPGSAGGYTF
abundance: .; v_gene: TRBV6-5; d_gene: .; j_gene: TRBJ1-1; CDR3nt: TGTGCCAGCATTAAAGGGTGGGGCAAAAACACTGAAGCTTTCTTT; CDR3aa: CASIKGWGKNTEAFF
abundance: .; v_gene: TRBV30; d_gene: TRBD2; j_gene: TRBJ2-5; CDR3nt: TGTGCCCACCGACTAGCGGGGGAGTACCAAGAGACCCAGTACTTC; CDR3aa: CAHRLAGEYQETQYF